Reported below is one TCR beta chain. The multiple sclerosis controls consisted of treatment-naive patients with relapsing-remitting disease, either stable or active. Negative isolation was applied to CD8+ and CD4+ T cells, and FACS enrichment was applied to TEMRA cells. This sample is part of a study of CD8 T cells in Susac syndrome. A quantity of 0.5 to 1 ug RNA underwent reverse transcription using random hexamers. The TCR beta CDR3 was amplified by immunoSEQ multiplex PCR across 54 Vbeta, 13 Jbeta. TCRdb used MiXCR to reprocess the immunoSEQ multiplex PCR reads, holding one entry per CDR3 protein. The sample holds a few hundred thousand distinct CDR3 sequences, 80% to 95% seen once. In germline, CDR1 is SGHTA, CDR2 FQGNSA. The CDR3 length is 15 residues. Trimming removed 5 bases from V and 0 bases from J, with 13 bases in between.

The clonotype comes from a human donor with multiple sclerosis. This chain connects TRBV7-2 to TRBJ1-1; D unclear. The sample comprised CD4+ T cells from PBMCs. In DNA form, the CDR3 reads TGTGCCAGCAGCCAGATACCTACAGTGAACACTGAAGCTTTCTTT. This encodes CASSQIPTVNTEAFF.